Shown below are 28 T cell receptor beta chains from a single sample sequenced in a study of CD8 T cells in ankylosing spondylitis. General study points: Among TCR beta sequences, a motif of eight highly homologous variants appeared characteristic of ankylosing spondylitis blood.

TCRdb re-analysed the 5' RACE reads in MiXCR, keeping a single row per CDR3 protein. This table holds fewer than 550,000 distinct CDR3 sequences, about 5.2% found once. What these receptors recognize is not known. Sequences were obtained from blood, either unsorted or a sorted T cell fraction (not recorded which). The receptors derive from a male donor with ankylosing spondylitis.

This clonotype was seen ten or more times. The chain combines TRBV20-1 with TRBJ2-3; unclear D gene. The V and J ends lost 1 base and 4 bases respectively, with 6 bases between them. The CDR3 covers 12 residues. Germline CDR1 DFQATT, CDR2 SNEGSKA (reference sequence). CDR3 DNA: TGCAGTGCTAGAGTTCCTCCAGATACGCAGTATTTT. Its protein is CSARVPPDTQYF.

This clonotype came up many times. This chain joins TRBV28 and TRBJ2-7; D unresolved. The CDR3 totals 15 residues. Trimming stripped 6 bases from V and 3 bases from J, with 18 bases between. Germline V gene lookup returns CDR1 MDHEN and CDR2 SYDVKM. CDR3 coding DNA: TGTGCCAGCAGCTCTTCCGGGTCAGGCGTCTACGAGCAGTACTTC. Protein sequence: CASSSSGSGVYEQYF.

The V gene is TRBV11-2, the J gene TRBJ2-3, with D tentatively TRBD2 (5 bases). This CDR3 is 14 amino acids long. CDR1 is SGHAT and CDR2 is FQNNGV in the germline V gene. Deletions cut 3 bases from V and 6 bases from J, with 13 bases between. The CDR3 DNA reads TGTGCCAGCAGCTTTTCAGGCCGCGGGGATACGCAGTATTTT. It codes for CASSFSGRGDTQYF.

In this sample, this clonotype turned up many times. The V call is TRBV20-1, the J call TRBJ2-3; D unresolved. Germline lookup yields CDR1 DFQATT and CDR2 SNEGSKA (reference sequence). Trimming stripped 3 bases from V and 0 bases from J, with 10 bases between. CDR3 size: 14 residues. The CDR3 DNA reads as TGCAGTGCTAGCGCCCCTTCCAGCACAGATACGCAGTATTTT. Encoded protein: CSASAPSSTDTQYF.

This clonotype was seen only a few times. The chain is built from TRBV7-9 and TRBJ2-5; perhaps TRBD1 as D (5 bases). CDR1 is SEHNR and CDR2 is FQNEAQ in the germline V gene (reference sequence). The CDR3 length is 15 residues. V lost 5 bases and J lost 3, with 16 bases in between. The CDR3 sequence is CASSIRRDREETQYF. DNA for the CDR3: TGTGCCAGCAGCATCAGAAGAGACAGAGAAGAGACCCAGTACTTC.

This clonotype was observed at least ten times. The chain links TRBV6-1 to TRBJ2-7; 7 nucleotides match TRBD2. The CDR3 is 17 residues long. With V trimmed by 1 base and J by 4 bases, 13 bases remained unmatched. Germline values: CDR1 MNHNS, CDR2 SASEGT. The CDR3 DNA is TGTGCCAGCAGTGAAGACCGACTGGCTAGCGGCCCTTACGAGCAGTACTTC. Protein sequence: CASSEDRLASGPYEQYF.

This clonotype has at least ten counts. The chain links TRBV7-2 to TRBJ1-6; 7 bases match TRBD1. The length of the CDR3 is 15 residues. CDR1 is SGHTA and CDR2 is FQGNSA in the germline V gene. The V and J ends lost 5 bases and 5 bases, in that order; junction bases with no gene match: 6. The CDR3 region is CASSRGGTNNSPLHF. The DNA of the CDR3 is TGTGCCAGCAGCCGAGGGGGCACAAATAATTCACCCCTCCACTTT.

This clonotype was found many times. V usage is TRBV4-2 and J usage is TRBJ2-5; 7 nucleotides line up with TRBD1. Germline V gene sequence: CDR1 LGHNA, CDR2 YNFKEQ. The ends lost 3 bases at V and 1 base at J; junction bases unmatched: 8. The CDR3 totals 16 residues. The chain's CDR3 is CASSQNLDRSQETQYF. DNA for the CDR3: TGTGCCAGCAGCCAGAACCTGGACAGGTCCCAAGAGACCCAGTACTTC.

This clonotype was counted many times. The chain couples TRBV29-1 to TRBJ1-1; D is possibly TRBD1 (5 bases). Germline V CDR1 and CDR2: SQVTM, ANQGSEA. The CDR3 is 11 amino acids. The ends were cut back, 4 bases at V and 4 bases at J, with 7 bases in the middle. In nucleotides, the CDR3 is TGCAGCGTTGGAGGGGTCACTGAAGCTTTCTTT. Its protein is CSVGGVTEAFF.

Many counts were recorded for this clonotype. DNA of the CDR3: TGTGCCAGCAAGGCGGACTATGGCTACACCTTC. As protein: CASKADYGYTF. The chain recombines TRBV9 with TRBJ1-2, with no clear D. Per the germline V gene, CDR1 is SGDLS and CDR2 is YYNGEE. Trimming removed 6 bases at V and 3 bases at J, with 6 bases between. The CDR3 is 11 residues long. Together with reference TRBV9 and TRBJ1-2, the CDR3 gives the full variable domain: DSGVTQTPKHLITATGQRVTLRCSPRSGDLSVYWYQQSLDQGLQFLIQYYNGEERAKGNILERFSAQQFPDLHSELNLSSLELGDSALYFCASKADYGYTFGSGTRLTVV.

The sample holds many counts of this clonotype. The V and J genes are TRBV20-1 and TRBJ1-2, with D possibly being TRBD1 (6 bases). With 0 bases removed from V and 4 bases from J, the gap between germline ends came to 12 bases. Looked up from germline, CDR1 is DFQATT and CDR2 is SNEGSKA (reference sequence). The CDR3 is made up of 14 amino acids. For the CDR3, the DNA is TGCAGTGCTAGAGATACCACAGGGACCTATGGCTACACCTTC. It translates to CSARDTTGTYGYTF.

Many counts were recorded for this clonotype. This chain joins TRBV7-2 and TRBJ1-5; D gene ambiguous. CDR1 and CDR2 (germline): SGHTA, FQGNSA. V lost 0 bases and J 0 bases, leaving 6 bases between the germline ends. CDR3 length equals 15 residues. The CDR3 protein is CASSLAGDSNQPQHF. The CDR3 nucleotides are TGTGCCAGCAGCTTAGCCGGCGATAGCAATCAGCCCCAGCATTTT.

This clonotype was seen repeatedly, ten times or more. This chain links TRBV7-9 with TRBJ2-5, with no clear D. CDR3 length: 17 residues. V lost 5 bases, J lost 5 bases, and 24 bases lay in between. CDR1 is SEHNR, CDR2 FQNEAQ, per germline (reference sequence). This CDR3 reads CASSPPIGFIEGETQYF. For the CDR3, the DNA is TGTGCCAGCAGCCCCCCCATTGGGTTTATCGAAGGGGAGACCCAGTACTTC.

This clonotype was counted many times. The genes are TRBV20-1 and TRBJ1-5; D is uncertain. Trimming took off 4 bases at V and 1 base at J, with 8 bases between the two ends. Germline-derived CDR1 and CDR2 are DFQATT and SNEGSKA (reference sequence). CDR3 length equals 13 residues. The CDR3 bases are TGCAGTGCTATTTCAAGGAGCAATCAGCCCCAGCATTTT. This codes for CSAISRSNQPQHF.

In its sample, this clonotype was seen a few times. The chain employs TRBV6-1 and TRBJ2-1, with 13 bases matching TRBD2. The CDR3 spans 18 residues. Per the germline V gene, CDR1 is MNHNS and CDR2 is SASEGT. Unmatched junction bases numbered 6, after V lost 4 bases and J lost 0 bases. CDR3 in DNA: TGTGCCAGCAGTGGGAGACTAGCGGGGGGCAGCTCCTACAATGAGCAGTTCTTC. It yields the protein CASSGRLAGGSSYNEQFF.

This clonotype was seen repeatedly, ten times or more. The chain couples TRBV7-2 to TRBJ2-5; 7 bases fit TRBD1. The J segment lost 5 bases and the V segment lost 5 bases, leaving 8 bases of the junction unmatched. The CDR3 runs 14 residues. Germline-derived CDR1 and CDR2 are SGHTA and FQGNSA. The CDR3 DNA reads TGTGCCAGCAGCGCAGTACAGGGGCGGGAGACCCAGTACTTC. Amino acid sequence: CASSAVQGRETQYF.

The sample holds many counts of this clonotype. The chain carries TRBV20-1 and TRBJ2-3, with TRBD2 identical over 8 bases. The germline gives CDR1 DFQATT, CDR2 SNEGSKA (reference sequence). The V and J ends lost 0 bases and 1 base, in that order; junction bases with no gene match: 6. CDR3 length: 16 amino acids. The DNA for the CDR3 is TGCAGTGCTAGAGATCCGGGTAGCGGGGGCACAGATACGCAGTATTTT. This gives the protein CSARDPGSGGTDTQYF.

This clonotype has a count of ten or more. V gene TRBV10-3 combines with J gene TRBJ2-7, with a tentative D call TRBD1 (6 bases). CDR1 is ENHRY and CDR2 is SYGVKD in the germline V gene. The CDR3 length is 14 residues. V lost 4 bases to trimming and J lost 6 bases, with 16 bases between them. CDR3 region: CAISGWTARGEQYF. CDR3 nucleotide sequence: TGTGCCATCAGTGGGTGGACAGCCCGCGGCGAGCAGTACTTC.

This clonotype was counted ten times or more. The chain combines TRBV5-6 with TRBJ2-5; a weak D match, TRBD2 (5 bases). CDR3 length equals 13 residues. The ends were cut back, 2 bases at V and 5 bases at J, with 10 bases in the middle. The germline gives CDR1 SGHDT, CDR2 YYEEEE. The CDR3 DNA reads as TGTGCCAGCAGCTTCGGGGTTGGGGAGACCCAGTACTTC. Translated, it gives CASSFGVGETQYF.

This clonotype was recorded many times. This chain uses TRBV7-2 with TRBJ2-3; TRBD2 might be the D (6 bases). This CDR3 region has 17 residues. Trimming pared 6 bases from V and 5 bases from J, leaving 24 bases between. Looked up from germline, CDR1 is SGHTA and CDR2 is FQGNSA. The CDR3 reads CASSQVTRGTWGDTQYF. CDR3 nucleotide sequence: TGTGCCAGCAGTCAAGTCACTCGCGGGACTTGGGGAGATACGCAGTATTTT.

This clonotype was counted many times. The CDR3 loop reads CASSLRDRAESGTGELFF. CDR3 DNA sequence: TGTGCCAGCAGTCTCCGGGACAGGGCCGAATCGGGCACCGGGGAGCTGTTTTTT. V and J are TRBV7-8 and TRBJ2-2, with TRBD1 matching over 9 bases. The CDR3 runs 18 residues. Germline CDR1 SGHVS, CDR2 FQNEAQ. V lost 6 bases to trimming and J lost 4 bases; unmatched junction nucleotides: 15.

This clonotype has just a few counts. This chain links TRBV7-3 with TRBJ2-2; tentatively, D is TRBD1 (6 bases). The CDR3 is 15 residues long. The germline V gene encodes CDR1 SGHTA and CDR2 FQGTGA. V was cut by 2 bases and J by 4 bases, with 11 bases left in between. For the CDR3, the DNA is TGTGCCAGCAGCTTACAGGGGCGCTCCACCGGGGAGCTGTTTTTT. Translated: CASSLQGRSTGELFF. Full variable domain (missing parts from reference TRBV7-3 and TRBJ2-2): GAGVSQTPSNKVTEKGKYVELRCDPISGHTALYWYRQSLGQGPEFLIYFQGTGAADDSGLPNDRFFAVRPEGSVSTLKIQRTERGDSAVYLCASSLQGRSTGELFFGEGSRLTVL.

This clonotype was recorded many times. The chain has TRBV29-1 and TRBJ1-1; D is perhaps TRBD1 (5 bases). Germline V gene sequence: CDR1 SQVTM, CDR2 ANQGSEA. This CDR3 has 13 amino acids. V lost 2 bases, J lost 4 bases, and 11 bases lay in between. The CDR3 loop is CSVEIFGGTEAFF. The CDR3 DNA is TGCAGCGTTGAAATTTTCGGGGGCACTGAAGCTTTCTTT.

This clonotype has ten or more counts. The chain joins TRBV20-1 to TRBJ2-1; D is possibly TRBD1 (6 bases). The CDR3 covers 14 residues. Germline loops: CDR1 DFQATT, CDR2 SNEGSKA (reference sequence). Trimming took off 6 bases at V and 4 bases at J, with 16 bases between the two ends. The CDR3 region is CSAKDRTGYNEQFF. The CDR3 bases are TGCAGTGCCAAGGACCGTACAGGGTACAATGAGCAGTTCTTC.

This clonotype was picked up many times. J is TRBJ2-7 and V is TRBV10-2, with D perhaps matching TRBD2 (5 bases). This CDR3 region has 17 residues. Germline V gives CDR1 WSHSY, CDR2 SAAADI. Trimming took off 0 bases at V and 4 bases at J, with 19 bases between the two ends. The CDR3 region is CASSESNFDGRGYEQYF. CDR3 bases: TGCGCCAGCAGTGAGTCGAATTTCGACGGCCGAGGGTACGAGCAGTACTTC.

The rearrangement joins TRBV4-2 to TRBJ2-1, with 7 nucleotides matching TRBD2. Trimming cost V 1 base and J 5 bases; bases outside gene matches: 14. The CDR3 has 18 residues. Per the germline V gene, CDR1 is LGHNA and CDR2 is YNFKEQ. CDR3 sequence: CASSQVWGGLYSDNEQFF. CDR3 sequence (DNA): TGTGCCAGCAGCCAAGTCTGGGGGGGACTTTACTCGGACAATGAGCAGTTCTTC.

The chain is built from TRBV10-3 and TRBJ2-2; D uncertain. CDR1 ENHRY and CDR2 SYGVKD come from the germline V gene. CDR3 length: 13 residues. Trimming left V 3 bases short and J 2 bases short, with 4 bases between. The CDR3 DNA reads TGTGCCATCAGTGACGGCAACACCGGGGAGCTGTTTTTT. This codes for CAISDGNTGELFF.

This clonotype was detected ten times or more. This chain uses TRBV20-1 with TRBJ2-1; D ambiguous. Germline-derived CDR1 and CDR2 are DFQATT and SNEGSKA (reference sequence). V gave up 5 bases and J gave up 8 bases, with 19 bases separating them. The length of the CDR3 is 14 residues. CDR3 bases: TGCAGTGCTCCCAAGAACAATGAGCAGTATGAGCAGTTCTTC. Amino acid sequence: CSAPKNNEQYEQFF.